The 20 T cell receptor beta chains below come from one sample, sequenced in a study of T cell responses to AZD1222 COVID-19 vaccine. Assay: immunoSEQ multiplex PCR; the TCRdb copy retains only in-frame clones and omits some. The sample shows under 35,000 clones, 80% to 95% of them seen only once. The source was peripheral blood, collected on day 0 of AZD1222 vaccination. These receptors were taken from an adult in good health.

This chain uses TRBV5-6 with TRBJ1-1; 11 bases agree with TRBD1. This CDR3 is 17 amino acids long. V lost 3 bases to trimming and J lost 6 bases; unmatched junction nucleotides: 13. CDR1 is SGHDT and CDR2 is YYEEEE in the germline V gene. This CDR3 is CASSSTGTGGIGAEAFF. The CDR3 DNA is TGTGCCAGCAGCTCAACCGGGACAGGGGGAATTGGGGCTGAAGCTTTCTTT.

This clone occurred a few times. CDR3 loop: CASSLTTIQEPQHF. The CDR3 DNA sequence: TGTGCCAGCAGTCTCACCACCATACAGGAGCCCCAGCATTTT. V usage is TRBV6-2 or TRBV6-3 and J usage is TRBJ1-5; D possibly corresponds to TRBD1 (5 bases). Germline CDR1 reads MNHEY; CDR2 reads SVGEGT. The length of the CDR3 is 14 residues. V dropped 5 bases and J dropped 8 bases, with 16 bases sitting between them.

J is TRBJ1-2 and V is TRBV10-3; unclear D gene. Between the trimmed V and J ends, which lost 6 bases and 0 bases, there was a span of 14 bases. Germline values: CDR1 ENHRY, CDR2 SYGVKD. The CDR3 sequence is 15 residues long. CDR3 in DNA: TGTGCCATCAGAGACACGGACGGCACTAACTATGGCTACACCTTC. Its translation: CAIRDTDGTNYGYTF.

CDR3 sequence: CASSFAGQGADTQYF. CDR3 sequence (DNA): TGTGCCAGCAGCTTCGCGGGACAGGGGGCGGATACGCAGTATTTT. The rearrangement links TRBV5-4 to TRBJ2-3; 12 bases fit TRBD1. The V segment lost 2 bases and the J segment 6 bases; nucleotides outside the gene matches: 4. From germline, CDR1 is SGHNT and CDR2 YYREEE (reference sequence). This CDR3 has 15 amino acids.

The chain is built from TRBV6-5 and TRBJ1-1; perhaps TRBD1 as D (6 bases). Trimming removed 3 bases at V and 3 bases at J, with 11 bases between. The CDR3 consists of 14 residues. In germline, CDR1 is MNHEY, CDR2 SVGAGI. The CDR3 reads CASSYNTGHTEAFF. The DNA of the CDR3 is TGTGCCAGCAGTTATAATACAGGGCACACTGAAGCTTTCTTT.

This chain links TRBV7-2 with TRBJ1-6; a possible D gene is TRBD1 (6 bases). The ends were cut back, 0 bases at V and 9 bases at J, with 12 bases in the middle. CDR3 length: 15 residues. Per germline, CDR1 SGHTA and CDR2 FQGNSA. The CDR3, as DNA: TGTGCCAGCAGCTTAGCGAACAGGGTGGGTTCACCCCTCCACTTT. This codes for CASSLANRVGSPLHF.

V and J are TRBV3-1 (or the pseudogene TRBV3-2) and TRBJ2-3; 10 bases agree with TRBD2. J lost 4 bases, V lost 2 bases, and 9 bases had no gene match. The CDR3 has 17 residues. CDR1 LGHDT and CDR2 YNNKEL come from the germline V gene (reference sequence). The CDR3 here is CASSQPDIGLAADTQYF. In DNA, the CDR3 is TGTGCCAGCAGCCAACCAGATATCGGACTAGCGGCAGATACGCAGTATTTT.

The chain joins TRBV6-5 to TRBJ2-5; a possible D gene is TRBD1 (5 bases). In germline, CDR1 is MNHEY, CDR2 SVGAGI. CDR3 size: 14 residues. V lost 5 bases, J lost 4 bases, and 14 bases lay in between. The CDR3 here is CASSPGYGRETQYF. The CDR3 DNA follows: TGTGCCAGCAGTCCAGGGTATGGTCGAGAGACCCAGTACTTC.

V is TRBV27 and J is TRBJ2-1; D remains unclear. The germline gives CDR1 MNHEY, CDR2 SMNVEV (reference sequence). This CDR3 is 14 amino acids long. Trimming stripped 3 bases from V and 0 bases from J, with 6 bases between. The CDR3 loop is CASSFRSSYNEQFF. DNA for the CDR3: TGTGCCAGCAGTTTTCGCAGCTCCTACAATGAGCAGTTCTTC.

This rearrangement joins TRBV20-1 to TRBJ2-7; D unclear. Trimming cost V 0 bases and J 5 bases, with 5 bases left between them. The CDR3 has 11 amino acids. Germline lookup yields CDR1 DFQATT and CDR2 SNEGSKA (reference sequence). DNA for the CDR3: TGCAGTGCTAGAGATGCTGACGAGCAGTACTTC. Encoded protein: CSARDADEQYF.

This clone has a handful of counts. The V gene is TRBV19, the J gene TRBJ1-1; possible D gene TRBD1, 6 bases. Between the trimmed V and J ends, which lost 3 bases and 1 base, there was a span of 21 bases. The CDR3 loop spans 18 amino acids. Germline V gives CDR1 LNHDA, CDR2 SQIVND (reference sequence). The CDR3 nucleotides are TGTGCCAGTAGTATCCCTCAGGGGCGTCAATCTAAGAACACTGAAGCTTTCTTT. Its translation: CASSIPQGRQSKNTEAFF.

V gene TRBV25-1 combines with J gene TRBJ1-2; 10 bases map to TRBD1. This CDR3 is 16 amino acids long. V trimming: 6 bases; J trimming: 3 bases; junction bases outside the gene matches: 10. Germline V gene lookup returns CDR1 MGHDK and CDR2 SYGVNS. The CDR3 nucleotides are TGTGCCAGCAGCTCGACAGGGGGCGCGATGTACTATGGCTACACCTTC. Its protein is CASSSTGGAMYYGYTF.

This clone was recorded a few times. Written as DNA, the CDR3 is TGTGCCAGCAGCCCCACCGACAGTTACGAGCAGTACTTC. It translates to CASSPTDSYEQYF. The V and J genes are TRBV11-2 and TRBJ2-7; perhaps TRBD1 as D (5 bases). With 5 bases removed from V and 4 bases from J, the gap between germline ends came to 12 bases. The CDR3 spans 13 residues. CDR1 is SGHAT and CDR2 is FQNNGV in the germline V gene.

J is TRBJ1-1 and V is TRBV6-6; a possible D gene is TRBD1 (5 bases). The CDR3 runs to 15 residues. V was pared by 2 bases and J by 5 bases, with 15 bases between. Germline CDR1 reads MNHNY; CDR2 reads SVGAGI (reference sequence). The CDR3 sequence: CASSYAPDKITEAFF. CDR3 DNA: TGTGCCAGCAGTTACGCTCCGGACAAAATTACTGAAGCTTTCTTT.

This clone was observed once. An end of the junction does not agree with germline; a read error may underlie this. This chain joins TRBV15 and TRBJ1-4; 11 bases are shared with TRBD1. Per germline, CDR1 LNHNV and CDR2 YYDKDF (reference sequence). The CDR3 extends over 15 amino acids. CDR3 sequence reads: CATSREDRGPEKLFF. DNA for the CDR3: TGTGCCACCAGCCGAGAGGACAGGGGGCCTGAAAAACTGTTTTTT.

V and J are TRBV9 and TRBJ2-5; 11 bases align to TRBD2. Trimming took 4 bases from V and 5 from J; bases not matched to a gene: 7. Per germline, CDR1 SGDLS and CDR2 YYNGEE. CDR3 length: 15 amino acids. The CDR3 bases are TGTGCCAGCAGCCCTTCTAGCGGGGGGTGGGAGACCCAGTACTTC. Its protein is CASSPSSGGWETQYF.

The rearrangement links TRBV7-9 to TRBJ2-1; D uncertain. The germline V and J ends were trimmed by 0 bases and 4 bases, with 10 bases remaining between them. The CDR3 runs to 15 residues. The germline CDR1 and CDR2 sequences are SEHNR and FQNEAQ (reference sequence). In DNA, the CDR3 is TGTGCCAGCAGCTTAGCGCTAGGGTCTTACAATGAGCAGTTCTTC. Its protein product is CASSLALGSYNEQFF.

The J gene is TRBJ2-7, the V gene TRBV7-2, with D possibly matching TRBD1 (6 bases). The CDR3 spans 14 residues. The V gene's germline CDR1 is SGHTA and CDR2 FQGNSA. V dropped 1 base and J dropped 6 bases, with 13 bases sitting between them. This CDR3 is CASSLGGRSSEQYF. CDR3 coding DNA: TGTGCCAGCAGCTTAGGGGGGCGTTCCAGCGAGCAGTACTTC.

The rearrangement joins TRBV28 to TRBJ1-2; no clear D gene. Between the trimmed V and J ends, which lost 4 bases and 0 bases, there was a span of 6 bases. This CDR3 contains 13 residues. Germline V gene data show CDR1 as MDHEN and CDR2 as SYDVKM. The CDR3 spells CASSSGSNYGYTF. The CDR3 bases are TGTGCCAGCAGTTCAGGATCTAACTATGGCTACACCTTC.

The chain is built from TRBV7-2 and TRBJ1-6, with D maybe TRBD1 (5 bases). Trimming shortened V by 1 base and J by 2 bases, and 15 bases separated the two germline ends. Germline V gene lookup returns CDR1 SGHTA and CDR2 FQGNSA. The CDR3 loop spans 18 amino acids. CDR3 nucleotides: TGTGCCAGCAGCTTAGTATGGAGGGGAGGAACCTATAATTCACCCCTCCACTTT. Its protein is CASSLVWRGGTYNSPLHF. Full variable domain (rest looked up from reference TRBV7-2 and TRBJ1-6): GAGVSQSPSNKVTEKGKDVELRCDPISGHTALYWYRQSLGQGLEFLIYFQGNSAPDKSGLPSDRFSAERTGGSVSTLTIQRTQQEDSAVYLCASSLVWRGGTYNSPLHFGNGTRLTVT.